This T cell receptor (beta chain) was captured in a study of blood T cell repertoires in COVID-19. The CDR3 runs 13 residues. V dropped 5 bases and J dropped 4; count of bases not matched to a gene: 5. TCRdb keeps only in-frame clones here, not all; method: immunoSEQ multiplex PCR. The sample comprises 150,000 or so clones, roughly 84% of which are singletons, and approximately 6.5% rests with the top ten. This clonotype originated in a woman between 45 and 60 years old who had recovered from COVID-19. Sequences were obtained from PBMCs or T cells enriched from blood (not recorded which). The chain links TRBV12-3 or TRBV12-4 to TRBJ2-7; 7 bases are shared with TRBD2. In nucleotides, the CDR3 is TGTGCCAGCAGTCGCGGCGGGAGTTACGAGCAGTACTTC. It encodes CASSRGGSYEQYF.